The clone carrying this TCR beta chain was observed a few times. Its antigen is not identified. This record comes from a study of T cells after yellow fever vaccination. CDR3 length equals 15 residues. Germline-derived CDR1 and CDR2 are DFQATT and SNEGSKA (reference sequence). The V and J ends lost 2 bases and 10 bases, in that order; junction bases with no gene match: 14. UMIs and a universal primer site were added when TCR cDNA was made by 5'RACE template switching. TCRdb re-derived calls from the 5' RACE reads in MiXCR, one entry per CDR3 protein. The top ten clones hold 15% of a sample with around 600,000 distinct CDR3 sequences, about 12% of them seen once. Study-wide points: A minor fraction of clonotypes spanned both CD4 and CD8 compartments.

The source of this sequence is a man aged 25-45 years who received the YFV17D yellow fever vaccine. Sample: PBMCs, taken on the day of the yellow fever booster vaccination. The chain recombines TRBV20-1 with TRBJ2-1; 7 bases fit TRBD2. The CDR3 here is CSARPRTSWIGEQFF. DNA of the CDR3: TGCAGTGCTAGACCTAGGACTAGTTGGATAGGCGAGCAGTTCTTC.